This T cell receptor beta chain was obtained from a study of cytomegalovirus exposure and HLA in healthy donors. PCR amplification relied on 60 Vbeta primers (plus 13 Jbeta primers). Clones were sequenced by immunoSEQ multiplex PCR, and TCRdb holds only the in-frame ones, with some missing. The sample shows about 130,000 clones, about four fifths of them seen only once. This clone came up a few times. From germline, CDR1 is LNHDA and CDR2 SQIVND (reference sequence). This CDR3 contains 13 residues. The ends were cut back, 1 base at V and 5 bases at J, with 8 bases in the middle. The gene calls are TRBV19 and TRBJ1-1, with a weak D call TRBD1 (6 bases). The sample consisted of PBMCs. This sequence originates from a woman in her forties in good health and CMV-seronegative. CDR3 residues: CASSIGGGTEAFF. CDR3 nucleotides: TGTGCCAGTAGTATAGGAGGGGGAACTGAAGCTTTCTTT.